The 15 T cell receptor beta chains below were found in one sample sequenced in a study of T cells expressing NK-cell markers. From its re-call of the 5' RACE reads, TCRdb lists each CDR3 protein once, without DNA. The sample table includes about 450,000 distinct CDR3 sequences. The sequenced sample consisted of blood T cells: a sorted CD56 or NKG2C T cell subset, CD4+ or CD8+ T cells, or bulk PBMC T cells (not recorded which). The receptors originated from a woman aged 18 to 75 in good health.

The chain recombines TRBV27 with TRBJ2-2; TCRdb indicates TRBD2, and absent DNA this call remains unverified. Germline CDR1 MNHEY, CDR2 SMNVEV (reference sequence). There are 15 residues in the CDR3. CDR3 amino acids: CASSLSSSGTGELFF.

The chain carries TRBV25-1 and TRBJ2-5. Germline CDR1 and CDR2: MGHDK and SYGVNS. This CDR3 has 13 amino acids. CDR3: CASSEGNGETQYF.

V gene TRBV9 combines with J gene TRBJ2-1. The CDR3 extends over 16 amino acids. Germline V gives CDR1 SGDLS, CDR2 YYNGEE. CDR3 sequence: CASSVSGRGSYNEQFF.

The chain carries TRBV5-6 and TRBJ2-3; lacking DNA, the TRBD1 call made by TCRdb goes unchecked. CDR3 length equals 15 residues. The V gene's germline CDR1 is SGHDT and CDR2 YYEEEE. The CDR3 loop is CASSLIRGGTDTQYF.

J is TRBJ1-3 and V is TRBV18; without DNA, the TCRdb call of TRBD1 cannot be checked. This CDR3 is 14 amino acids long. CDR1 and CDR2 from the germline V gene are KGHSH and LQKENI. CDR3 region: CASSPGGSGNTIYF.

The chain is built from TRBV15 and TRBJ1-2. The V gene's germline CDR1 is LNHNV and CDR2 YYDKDF (reference sequence). The CDR3 covers 14 residues. The CDR3 loop reads CATSRDIESYGYTF.

The rearrangement links TRBV6-5 to TRBJ1-1; with no DNA, the TCRdb D assignment of TRBD1 cannot be verified. The CDR3 is made up of 14 amino acids. Germline CDR1 is MNHEY and CDR2 is SVGAGI. CDR3 sequence: CASSYSWTGREAFF.

V is TRBV30 and J is TRBJ2-1; as DNA is missing, the TRBD2 call by TCRdb cannot be tested. The CDR3 length is 17 residues. Germline V CDR1 and CDR2: GTSNPN, SVGIG (reference sequence). The CDR3 loop reads CAWSVLTVAGGFNEQFF.

The chain employs TRBV12-3 or TRBV12-4 and TRBJ2-3; TCRdb's D call of TRBD1 is untestable without DNA. This CDR3 is built from 15 residues. CDR3 amino acids: CASSSGTGQTDTQYF.

J is TRBJ1-5 and V is TRBV7-2; checking the TCRdb D call of TRBD1 is not possible without DNA. CDR1 SGHTA and CDR2 FQGNSA come from the germline V gene. This CDR3 contains 13 residues. CDR3 sequence: CASRGDSNQPQHF.

The rearrangement uses TRBV20-1 and TRBJ2-1. The CDR3 extends over 14 amino acids. CDR1 is DFQATT, CDR2 SNEGSKA, per germline (reference sequence). The CDR3 loop reads CSARDRDTYNEQFF.

This chain uses TRBV5-4 with TRBJ1-4; TCRdb outputs TRBD1, but without DNA this stays unchecked. This CDR3 comprises 16 residues. Germline V gene sequence: CDR1 SGHNT, CDR2 YYREEE (reference sequence). The CDR3: CASSRGFQGRGEKLFF.

This chain links TRBV12-5 with TRBJ1-2. The CDR3 contains 14 residues. Germline assignment: CDR1 LGHNT and CDR2 FRNRAP. The CDR3 region is CASGLRRKYYGYTF.

The chain combines TRBV15 with TRBJ2-1; absent DNA, TCRdb's TRBD1 call cannot be checked. Germline lookup yields CDR1 LNHNV and CDR2 YYDKDF (reference sequence). CDR3 length: 15 amino acids. Here the CDR3 reads CATRAGPFRYNEQFF.

The chain links TRBV5-1 to TRBJ2-2; checking the TCRdb D call of TRBD1 is not possible without DNA. CDR3 length: 16 amino acids. Germline lookup yields CDR1 SGHRS and CDR2 YFSETQ. The CDR3 region is CASSLQRTGNTGELFF.